This TCR beta chain comes out of a study of blood T cell repertoires in COVID-19. Background on the study: From the United States, Italy and Spain came samples of acute and convalescent COVID-19.

With 6 bases clipped from V and 10 bases from J, the junction kept 6 bases outside the gene matches. CDR3 length: 13 amino acids. CDR1 and CDR2 (germline): SNHLY, FYNNEI. Libraries were prepared by immunoSEQ multiplex PCR; TCRdb keeps only in-frame clonotypes and omits some of them. The sample shows approximately 400,000 clones, over 65% of them seen only once. V usage is TRBV2 and J usage is TRBJ1-6; 7 bases match TRBD1. The TCR was taken from a human donor with acute or convalescent COVID-19. The donor label of this sample is uncertain. Sequenced material: peripheral blood. The CDR3 region has the DNA TGTGCCAGCAGCGGACAGGTCCGCTCACCCCTCCACTTT. This codes for CASSGQVRSPLHF.